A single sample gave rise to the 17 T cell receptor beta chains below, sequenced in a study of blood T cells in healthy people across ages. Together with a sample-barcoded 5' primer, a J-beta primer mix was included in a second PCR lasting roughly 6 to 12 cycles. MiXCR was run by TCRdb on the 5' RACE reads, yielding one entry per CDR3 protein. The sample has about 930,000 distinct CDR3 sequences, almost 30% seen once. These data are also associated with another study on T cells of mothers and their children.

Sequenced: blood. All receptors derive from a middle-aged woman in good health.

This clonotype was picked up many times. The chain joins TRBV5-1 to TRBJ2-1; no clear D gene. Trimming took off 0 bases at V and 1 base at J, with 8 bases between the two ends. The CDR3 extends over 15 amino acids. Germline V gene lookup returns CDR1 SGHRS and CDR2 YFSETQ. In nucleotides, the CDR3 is TGCGCCAGCAGCTTGGTGGGCACGTCCTACAATGAGCAGTTCTTC. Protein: CASSLVGTSYNEQFF.

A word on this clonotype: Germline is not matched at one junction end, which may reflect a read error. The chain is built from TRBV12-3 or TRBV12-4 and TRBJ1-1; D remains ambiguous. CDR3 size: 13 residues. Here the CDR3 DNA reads TGTGCCAGCAGTGACACACGACTAACTGGAGCTTTCTTT. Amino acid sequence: CASSDTRLTGAFF.

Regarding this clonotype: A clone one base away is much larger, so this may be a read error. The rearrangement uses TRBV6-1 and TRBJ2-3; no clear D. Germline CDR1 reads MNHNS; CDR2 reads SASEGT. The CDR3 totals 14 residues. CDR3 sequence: CAISASPSTDTQYF. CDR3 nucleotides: TGTGCCATCAGTGCGTCTCCGAGCACAGATACGCAGTATTTT.

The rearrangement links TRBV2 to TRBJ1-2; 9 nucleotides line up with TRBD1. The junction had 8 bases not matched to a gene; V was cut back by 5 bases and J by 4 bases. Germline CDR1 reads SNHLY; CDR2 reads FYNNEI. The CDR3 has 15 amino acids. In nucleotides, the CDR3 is TGTGCCAGCAGTCCGGGACAGGGAACCCGCTATGGCTACACCTTC. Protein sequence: CASSPGQGTRYGYTF. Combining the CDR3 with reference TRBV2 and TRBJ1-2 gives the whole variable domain EPEVTQTPSHQVTQMGQEVILRCVPISNHLYFYWYRQILGQKVEFLVSFYNNEISEKSEIFDDQFSVERPDGSNFTLKIRSTKLEDSAMYFCASSPGQGTRYGYTFGSGTRLTVV.

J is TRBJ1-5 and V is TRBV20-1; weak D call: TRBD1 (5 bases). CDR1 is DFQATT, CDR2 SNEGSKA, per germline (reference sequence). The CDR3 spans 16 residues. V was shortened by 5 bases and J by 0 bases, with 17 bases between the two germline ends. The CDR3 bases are TGCAGTGCTTCCTCCCTGACAGCTTATAGCAATCAGCCCCAGCATTTT. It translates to CSASSLTAYSNQPQHF.

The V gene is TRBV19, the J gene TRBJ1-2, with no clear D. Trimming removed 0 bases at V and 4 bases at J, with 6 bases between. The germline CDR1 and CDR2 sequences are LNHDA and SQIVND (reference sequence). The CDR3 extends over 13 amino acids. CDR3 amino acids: CASSIDLSYGYTF. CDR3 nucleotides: TGTGCCAGTAGTATAGATCTCAGCTATGGCTACACCTTC.

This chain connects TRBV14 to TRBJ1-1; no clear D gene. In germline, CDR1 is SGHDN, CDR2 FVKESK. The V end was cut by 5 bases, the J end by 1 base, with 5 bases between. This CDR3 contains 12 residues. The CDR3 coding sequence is TGTGCCAGCAGCATCGAGAACACTGAAGCTTTCTTT. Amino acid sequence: CASSIENTEAFF.

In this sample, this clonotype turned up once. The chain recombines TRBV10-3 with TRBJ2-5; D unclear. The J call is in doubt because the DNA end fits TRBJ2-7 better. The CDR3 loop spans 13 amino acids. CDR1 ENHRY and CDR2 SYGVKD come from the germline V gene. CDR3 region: CAISKNPSHEQYF. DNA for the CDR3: TGTGCCATCAGTAAGAACCCGAGTCACGAGCAGTACTTC.

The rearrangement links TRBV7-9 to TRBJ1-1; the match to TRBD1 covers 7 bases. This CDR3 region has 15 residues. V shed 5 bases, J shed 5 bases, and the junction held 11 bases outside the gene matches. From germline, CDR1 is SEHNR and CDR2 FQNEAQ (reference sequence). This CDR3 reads CASSLTGEIITEAFF. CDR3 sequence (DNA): TGTGCCAGCAGCCTAACAGGGGAAATTATAACTGAAGCTTTCTTT.

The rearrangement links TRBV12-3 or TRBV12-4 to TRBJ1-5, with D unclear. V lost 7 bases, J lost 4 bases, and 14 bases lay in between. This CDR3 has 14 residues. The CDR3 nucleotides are TGTGCCAGCACTTACTCCGTCCAAAATCAGCCCCAGCATTTT. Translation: CASTYSVQNQPQHF.

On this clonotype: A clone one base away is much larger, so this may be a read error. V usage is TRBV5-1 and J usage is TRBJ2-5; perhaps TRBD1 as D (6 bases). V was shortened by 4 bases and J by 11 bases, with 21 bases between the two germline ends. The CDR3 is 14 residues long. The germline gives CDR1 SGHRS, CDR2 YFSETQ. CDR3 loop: CASSAWDNYYKQYF. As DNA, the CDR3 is TGCGCCAGCAGCGCCTGGGACAACTACTACAAGCAGTACTTC.

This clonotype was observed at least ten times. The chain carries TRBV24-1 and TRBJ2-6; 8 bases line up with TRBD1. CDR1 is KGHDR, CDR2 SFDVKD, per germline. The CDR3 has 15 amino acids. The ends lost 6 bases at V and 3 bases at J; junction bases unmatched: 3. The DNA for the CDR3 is TGTGCCACCAGTTCAGGGGGCAATGGGGCCAACGTCCTGACTTTC. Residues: CATSSGGNGANVLTF.

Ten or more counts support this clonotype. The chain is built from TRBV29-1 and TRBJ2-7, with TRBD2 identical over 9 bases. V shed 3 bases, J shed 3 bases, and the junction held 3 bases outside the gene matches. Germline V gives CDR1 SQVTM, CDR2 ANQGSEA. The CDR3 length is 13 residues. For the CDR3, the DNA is TGCAGCGTTGAGGCTAGCGGGGACTACGAGCAGTACTTC. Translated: CSVEASGDYEQYF.

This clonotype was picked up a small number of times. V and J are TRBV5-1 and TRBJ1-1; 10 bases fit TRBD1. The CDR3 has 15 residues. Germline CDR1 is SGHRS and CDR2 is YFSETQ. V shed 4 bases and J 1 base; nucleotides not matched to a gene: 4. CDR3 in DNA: TGCGCCAGCAGCCCCGGACAGGGGGGGAACACTGAAGCTTTCTTT. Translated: CASSPGQGGNTEAFF.

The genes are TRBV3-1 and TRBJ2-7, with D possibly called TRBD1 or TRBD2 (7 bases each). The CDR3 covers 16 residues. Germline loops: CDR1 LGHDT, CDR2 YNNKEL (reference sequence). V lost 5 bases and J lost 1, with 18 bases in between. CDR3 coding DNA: TGTGCCAGCAGCACAATCCCAGGGGGGGCATCCTACGAGCAGTACTTC. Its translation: CASSTIPGGASYEQYF.

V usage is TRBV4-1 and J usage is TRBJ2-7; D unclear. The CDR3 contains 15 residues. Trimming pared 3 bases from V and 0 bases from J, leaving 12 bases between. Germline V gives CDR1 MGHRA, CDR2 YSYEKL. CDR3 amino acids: CASSQTAISSYEQYF. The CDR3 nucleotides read TGCGCCAGCAGCCAGACGGCGATATCCTCCTACGAGCAGTACTTC.

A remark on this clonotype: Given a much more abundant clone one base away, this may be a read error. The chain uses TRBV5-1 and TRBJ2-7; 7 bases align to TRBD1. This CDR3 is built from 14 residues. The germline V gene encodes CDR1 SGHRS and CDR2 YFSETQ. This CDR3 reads CAGSPGTVAYEQYF. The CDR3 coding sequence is TGCGCCGGCAGCCCGGGGACAGTAGCCTACGAGCAGTACTTC. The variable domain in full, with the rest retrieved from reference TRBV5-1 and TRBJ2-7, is KAGVTQTPRYLIKTRGQQVTLSCSPISGHRSVSWYQQTPGQGLQFLFEYFSETQRNKGNFPGRFSGRQFSNSRSEMNVSTLELGDSALYLCAGSPGTVAYEQYFGPGTRLTVT.